Listed below are T cell receptor beta chains from one sample, sequenced in a study of T cell responses to AZD1222 COVID-19 vaccine. Repertoires were generated with immunoSEQ multiplex PCR, while TCRdb's copy carries only in-frame clones and drops some. The sample consists of roughly 120,000 clones, over 75% of them appearing once. The material sequenced was peripheral blood, taken on day 0 of AZD1222 vaccination. These receptors all stem from an adult in good health. Each CDR3 is given with its conserved first and last residue. D genes are given only for firm matches. Rows may omit the clone size; those that give it use once, few, many or a size class.

abundance	d_gene	j_gene	v_gene	CDR3aa	CDR3nt
NA	NA	TRBJ1-1	TRBV5-1	CASSLEGITEAFF	TGCGCCAGCAGCTTGGAAGGGATTACTGAAGCTTTCTTT
NA	NA	TRBJ2-1	TRBV11-2	CASSLEQNNEQFF	TGTGCCAGCAGCTTAGAGCAGAACAATGAGCAGTTCTTC
NA	NA	TRBJ1-2	TRBV11-3	CASSSSPTNYGYTF	TGTGCCAGCAGCAGCAGCCCAACTAACTATGGCTACACCTTC
NA	NA	TRBJ1-1	TRBV2	CASRGGGARDVLSQAFF	TGTGCCAGCAGGGGGGGAGGGGCAAGGGACGTACTAAGCCAAGCTTTCTTT
NA	NA	TRBJ1-3	TRBV10-2	CASSESPRRQFVSGNTIYF	TGCGCCAGCAGTGAGTCTCCCAGGCGACAGTTTGTCTCTGGAAACACCATATATTTT
NA	NA	TRBJ1-1	TRBV19	CASSALQGNTEAFF	TGTGCCAGTAGTGCTCTACAGGGAAACACTGAAGCTTTCTTT
NA	TRBD1	TRBJ1-1	TRBV27	CASPRQGGEAEAFF	TGTGCCAGCCCCCGACAGGGGGGGGAGGCTGAAGCTTTCTTT
once	NA	TRBJ2-1	TRBV5-4	CASSVGGGGASYNEQFF	TGTGCCAGCAGCGTTGGGGGAGGAGGGGCCTCCTACAATGAGCAGTTCTTC
NA	NA	TRBJ2-4	TRBV9	CASSVDPLAGTKNIQYF	TGTGCCAGCAGCGTAGACCCCCTGGCTGGTACCAAAAACATTCAGTACTTC
NA	TRBD1	TRBJ1-5	TRBV5-6	CASSFTGAQPQHF	TGTGCCAGCAGCTTTACAGGGGCTCAGCCCCAGCATTTT
NA	TRBD2	TRBJ2-5	TRBV19	CASSISPGTRETQYF	TGTGCCAGTAGTATCTCCCCCGGGACTAGGGAGACCCAGTACTTC
NA	NA	TRBJ2-5	TRBV5-5	CASSQLPDTYQLKTQYF	TGTGCCAGCAGCCAACTACCGGACACCTACCAGCTGAAGACCCAGTACTTC
NA	TRBD1	TRBJ1-3	TRBV5-4	CASSSGQGRNTIYF	TGTGCCAGCAGTTCGGGACAGGGCAGAAACACCATATATTTT
once	NA	TRBJ1-1	TRBV12-3/TRBV12-4	CASSRDGSSAFF	TGTGCCAGCAGCAGGGACGGATCGAGTGCTTTCTTT
NA	NA	TRBJ1-6	TRBV5-6	CASSFGQANSPLHF	TGTGCCAGCAGCTTCGGGCAGGCCAATTCACCCCTCCACTTT
few	NA	TRBJ2-2	TRBV5-1	CASSWKAGRAGELFF	TGCGCCAGCAGCTGGAAGGCGGGGAGAGCCGGGGAGCTGTTTTTT
NA	TRBD1	TRBJ1-4	TRBV29-1	CSVPRDRDGEKLFF	TGCAGCGTTCCCCGGGACAGGGACGGGGAAAAACTGTTTTTT
NA	TRBD2	TRBJ2-1	TRBV11-2	CASRHFMSAGGRYNEQFF	TGTGCCAGCAGGCATTTTATGTCGGCGGGGGGCCGCTACAATGAGCAGTTCTTC
NA	NA	TRBJ2-5	TRBV4-1	CASSQEGHIQETQYF	TGCGCCAGCAGCCAAGAAGGGCACATCCAAGAGACCCAGTACTTC
few	NA	TRBJ1-1	TRBV14	CASSQVGGQLNTEAFF	TGTGCCAGCAGCCAAGTCGGCGGGCAACTGAACACTGAAGCTTTCTTT
NA	TRBD2	TRBJ2-1	TRBV2	CASRSLAGAYNEQFF	TGTGCCAGCAGATCCCTAGCGGGAGCTTACAATGAGCAGTTCTTC
NA	NA	TRBJ1-4	TRBV21-1	CASRTGPPGWNEKLFF	TGTGCCAGCAGGACAGGCCCCCCGGGGTGGAATGAAAAACTGTTTTTT
NA	NA	TRBJ1-1	TRBV30	CAWSPKGGRMNTEAFF	TGTGCCTGGAGTCCTAAGGGGGGGCGAATGAACACTGAAGCTTTCTTT
NA	TRBD1	TRBJ1-5	TRBV5-6	CASSLSRDRVGGNQPQHF	TGTGCCAGCAGCTTGTCCCGGGACAGGGTAGGAGGCAATCAGCCCCAGCATTTT
NA	TRBD1	TRBJ1-2	TRBV19	CASSRDRGLWEGYTF	TGTGCCAGTAGCCGGGACAGGGGGCTTTGGGAGGGCTACACCTTC
NA	TRBD1	TRBJ1-5	TRBV25-1	CASSETGGGNQPQHF	TGTGCCAGCAGCGAGACAGGGGGCGGCAATCAGCCCCAGCATTTT
NA	NA	TRBJ1-2	TRBV6-5	CASVSGRNYGYTF	TGTGCCAGCGTGAGTGGGCGGAACTATGGCTACACCTTC
NA	NA	TRBJ2-7	TRBV18	CASSPPLALEQYF	TGTGCCAGCTCACCACCCCTAGCTCTCGAGCAGTACTTC
NA	TRBD2	TRBJ2-1	TRBV13	CASSKPELARANEQFF	TGTGCCAGCAGCAAACCTGAACTAGCGCGAGCTAATGAGCAGTTCTTC
NA	TRBD2	TRBJ2-1	TRBV4-1	CASSQVELAGRYEQFF	TGCGCCAGCAGCCAAGTGGAGCTAGCGGGAAGGTATGAGCAGTTCTTC
NA	NA	TRBJ1-1	TRBV4-3	CASSQTVGYTEAFF	TGCGCCAGCAGCCAGACCGTAGGGTACACTGAAGCTTTCTTT
NA	TRBD1	TRBJ1-3	TRBV6-4	CASGGQGDSGNTIYF	TGTGCCAGCGGGGGACAGGGTGACTCTGGAAACACCATATATTTT
NA	NA	TRBJ1-3	TRBV3-1/TRBV3-2	CASSQDRTDGGNTIYF	TGTGCCAGCAGCCAAGATCGAACAGACGGTGGAAACACCATATATTTT
NA	NA	TRBJ2-2	TRBV19	CASSIVGGFPNTGELFF	TGTGCCAGTAGTATAGTAGGTGGCTTTCCGAACACCGGGGAGCTGTTTTTT
NA	NA	TRBJ1-3	TRBV28	CASSPLGLLASGNTIYF	TGTGCCAGCAGTCCCCTTGGACTTTTAGCCTCTGGAAACACCATATATTTT
NA	NA	TRBJ2-5	TRBV10-3	CAISGAGETQYF	TGTGCCATCAGTGGGGCGGGGGAGACCCAGTACTTC
NA	TRBD1	TRBJ1-6	TRBV2	CASSGTGIGSPLHF	TGTGCCAGCAGTGGGACAGGGATCGGTTCACCCCTCCACTTT